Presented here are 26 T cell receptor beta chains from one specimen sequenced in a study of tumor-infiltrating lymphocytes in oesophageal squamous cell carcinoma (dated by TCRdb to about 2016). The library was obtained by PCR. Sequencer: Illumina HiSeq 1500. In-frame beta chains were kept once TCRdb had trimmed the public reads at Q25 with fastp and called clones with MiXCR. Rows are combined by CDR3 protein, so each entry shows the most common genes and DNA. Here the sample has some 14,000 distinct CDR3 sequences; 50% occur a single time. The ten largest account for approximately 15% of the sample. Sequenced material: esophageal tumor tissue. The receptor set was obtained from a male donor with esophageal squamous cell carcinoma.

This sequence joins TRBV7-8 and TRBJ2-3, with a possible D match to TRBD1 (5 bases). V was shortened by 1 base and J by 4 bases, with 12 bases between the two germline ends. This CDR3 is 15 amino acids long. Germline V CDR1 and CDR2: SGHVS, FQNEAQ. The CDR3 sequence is CASSLVYRTPDTQYF. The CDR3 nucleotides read TGTGCCAGCAGCTTAGTATACAGGACCCCAGATACGCAGTATTTT. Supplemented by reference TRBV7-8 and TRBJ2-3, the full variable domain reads GAGVSQSPRYKVAKRGQDVALRCDPISGHVSLFWYQQALGQGPEFLTYFQNEAQLDKSGLPSDRFFAERPEGSVSTLKIQRTQQEDSAVYLCASSLVYRTPDTQYFGPGTRLTVL.

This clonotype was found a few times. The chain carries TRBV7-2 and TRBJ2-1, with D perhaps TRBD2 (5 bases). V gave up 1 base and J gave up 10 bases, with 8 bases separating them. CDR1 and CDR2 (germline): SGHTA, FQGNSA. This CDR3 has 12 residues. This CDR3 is CASSLGGREQFF. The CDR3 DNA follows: TGTGCCAGCAGCTTAGGAGGGCGGGAGCAGTTCTTC.

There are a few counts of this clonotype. In nucleotides, the CDR3 is TGTGCCAGCAAACCTGGACTAGCGACAGATACGCAGTATTTT. This translates into CASKPGLATDTQYF. This sequence joins TRBV27 and TRBJ2-3; TRBD2 aligns across 9 bases. V was pared by 7 bases and J by 3 bases, with 5 bases of the junction left unmatched. This CDR3 spans 14 amino acids. Germline V lookup: CDR1 MNHEY, CDR2 SMNVEV (reference sequence).

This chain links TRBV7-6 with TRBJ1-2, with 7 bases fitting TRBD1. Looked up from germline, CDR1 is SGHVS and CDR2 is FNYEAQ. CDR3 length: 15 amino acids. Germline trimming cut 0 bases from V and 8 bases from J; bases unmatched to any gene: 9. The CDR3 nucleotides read TGTGCCAGCAGCTTAGCTACTCAGACAGGGCACGGCTACACCTTC. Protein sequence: CASSLATQTGHGYTF.

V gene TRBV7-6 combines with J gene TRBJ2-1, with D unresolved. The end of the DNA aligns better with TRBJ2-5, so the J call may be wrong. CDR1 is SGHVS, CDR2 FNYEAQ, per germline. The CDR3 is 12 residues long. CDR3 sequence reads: CASSLSGETQYF. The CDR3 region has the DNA TGTGCCAGCAGCTTGTCAGGCGAGACCCAGTACTTC.

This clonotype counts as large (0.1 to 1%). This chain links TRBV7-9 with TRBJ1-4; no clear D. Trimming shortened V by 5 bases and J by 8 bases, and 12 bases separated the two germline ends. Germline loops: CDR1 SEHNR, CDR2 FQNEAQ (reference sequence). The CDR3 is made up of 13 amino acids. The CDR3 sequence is CASSGDPGEKLFF. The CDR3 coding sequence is TGTGCCAGCAGCGGAGACCCGGGGGAAAAACTGTTTTTT.

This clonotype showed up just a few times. The CDR3 spells CASSLAGTGGVTQYF. The CDR3 bases are TGTGCCAGCAGCTTAGCGGGGACAGGGGGAGTTACGCAGTATTTT. This rearrangement joins TRBV7-6 to TRBJ2-3; TRBD1 matches 11 bases. There are 15 residues in the CDR3. Germline trimming cut 0 bases from V and 8 bases from J; bases unmatched to any gene: 4. Germline assignment: CDR1 SGHVS and CDR2 FNYEAQ. The full variable domain, rest sourced from reference TRBV7-6 and TRBJ2-3, is GAGVSQSPRYKVTKRGQDVALRCDPISGHVSLYWYRQALGQGPEFLTYFNYEAQQDKSGLPNDRFSAERPEGSISTLTIQRTEQRDSAMYRCASSLAGTGGVTQYFGPGTRLTVL.

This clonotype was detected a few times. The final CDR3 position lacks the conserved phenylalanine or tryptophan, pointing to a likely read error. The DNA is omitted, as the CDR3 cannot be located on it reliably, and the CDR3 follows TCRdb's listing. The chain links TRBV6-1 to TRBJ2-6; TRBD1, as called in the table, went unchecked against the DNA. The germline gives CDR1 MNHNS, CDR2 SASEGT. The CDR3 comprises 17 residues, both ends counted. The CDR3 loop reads CASSDLGGAFYEQYFGA.

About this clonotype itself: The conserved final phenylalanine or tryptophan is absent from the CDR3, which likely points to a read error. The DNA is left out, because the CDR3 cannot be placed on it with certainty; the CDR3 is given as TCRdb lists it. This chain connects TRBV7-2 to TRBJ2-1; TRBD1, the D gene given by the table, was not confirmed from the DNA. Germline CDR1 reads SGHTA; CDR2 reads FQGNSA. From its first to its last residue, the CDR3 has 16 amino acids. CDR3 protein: CASSLGPGNYGYTFGS.

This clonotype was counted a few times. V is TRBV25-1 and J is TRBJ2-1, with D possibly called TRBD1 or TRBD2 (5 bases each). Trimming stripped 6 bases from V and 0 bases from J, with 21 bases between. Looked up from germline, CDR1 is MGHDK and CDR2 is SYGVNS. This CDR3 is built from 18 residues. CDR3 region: CASRPNLGPTDSYNEQFF. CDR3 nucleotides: TGTGCCAGCAGACCAAATTTGGGACCTACCGACTCCTACAATGAGCAGTTCTTC.

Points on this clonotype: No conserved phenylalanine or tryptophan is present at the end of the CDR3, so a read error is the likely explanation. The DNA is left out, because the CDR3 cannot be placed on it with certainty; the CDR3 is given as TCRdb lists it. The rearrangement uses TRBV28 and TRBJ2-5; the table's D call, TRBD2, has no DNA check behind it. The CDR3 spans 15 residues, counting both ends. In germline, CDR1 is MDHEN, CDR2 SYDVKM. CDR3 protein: CASSDSYDYGYTFGS.

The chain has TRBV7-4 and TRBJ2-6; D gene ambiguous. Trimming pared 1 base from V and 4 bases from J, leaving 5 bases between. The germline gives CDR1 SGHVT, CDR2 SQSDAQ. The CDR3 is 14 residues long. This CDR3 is CASSLGVGANVLTF. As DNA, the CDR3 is TGTGCCAGCAGCTTAGGAGTCGGGGCCAACGTCCTGACTTTC.

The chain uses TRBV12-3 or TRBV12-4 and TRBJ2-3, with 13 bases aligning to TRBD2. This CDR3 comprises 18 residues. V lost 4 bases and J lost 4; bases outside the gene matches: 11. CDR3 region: CASSYLSTGLAGADTQYF. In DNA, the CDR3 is TGTGCCAGCAGTTACCTATCGACCGGACTAGCGGGGGCAGATACGCAGTATTTT.

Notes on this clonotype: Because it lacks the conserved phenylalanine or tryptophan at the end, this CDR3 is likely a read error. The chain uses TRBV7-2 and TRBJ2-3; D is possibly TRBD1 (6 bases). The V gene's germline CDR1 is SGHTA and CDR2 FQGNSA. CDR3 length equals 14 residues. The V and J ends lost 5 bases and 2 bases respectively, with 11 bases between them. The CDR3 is CASSLRTDTDTQYS. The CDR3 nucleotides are TGTGCCAGCAGCCTAAGGACAGACACAGATACGCAGTATTCT.

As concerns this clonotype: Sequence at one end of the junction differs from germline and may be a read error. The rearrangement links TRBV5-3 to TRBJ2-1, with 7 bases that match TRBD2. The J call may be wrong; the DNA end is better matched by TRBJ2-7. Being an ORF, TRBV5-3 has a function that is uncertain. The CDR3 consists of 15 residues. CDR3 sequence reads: CASSFGRAPTYEQYF. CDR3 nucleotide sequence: TGTGCCAGCAGCTTTGGGAGGGCCCCGACCTACGAGCAGTACTTC.

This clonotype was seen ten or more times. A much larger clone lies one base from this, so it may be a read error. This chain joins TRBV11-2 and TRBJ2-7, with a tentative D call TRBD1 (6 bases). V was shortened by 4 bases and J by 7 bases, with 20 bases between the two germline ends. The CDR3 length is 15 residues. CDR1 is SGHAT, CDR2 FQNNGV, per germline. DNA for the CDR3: TGTGCCAGCAGCTCCAGGGGAGTGTCCTACAATGAGCAGTACTTC. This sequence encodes CASSSRGVSYNEQYF. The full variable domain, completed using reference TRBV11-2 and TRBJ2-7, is EAGVAQSPRYKIIEKRQSVAFWCNPISGHATLYWYQQILGQGPKLLIQFQNNGVVDDSQLPKDRFSAERLKGVDSTLKIQPAKLEDSAVYLCASSSRGVSYNEQYFGPGTRLTVT.

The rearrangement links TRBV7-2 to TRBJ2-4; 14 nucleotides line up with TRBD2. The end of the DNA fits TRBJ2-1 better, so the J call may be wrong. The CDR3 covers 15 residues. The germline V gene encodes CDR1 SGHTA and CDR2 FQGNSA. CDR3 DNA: TGTGCCAGCAGGCCCGGGACTAGCGGGAGTAGTGAGCAGTTCTTC. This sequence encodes CASRPGTSGSSEQFF.

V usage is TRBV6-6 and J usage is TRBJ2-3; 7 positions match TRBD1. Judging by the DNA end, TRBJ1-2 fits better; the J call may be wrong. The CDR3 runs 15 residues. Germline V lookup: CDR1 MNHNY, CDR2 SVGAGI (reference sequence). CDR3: CASSYSRDSFYGYTF. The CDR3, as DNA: TGTGCCAGCAGTTACTCGAGGGACAGCTTCTATGGCTACACCTTC.

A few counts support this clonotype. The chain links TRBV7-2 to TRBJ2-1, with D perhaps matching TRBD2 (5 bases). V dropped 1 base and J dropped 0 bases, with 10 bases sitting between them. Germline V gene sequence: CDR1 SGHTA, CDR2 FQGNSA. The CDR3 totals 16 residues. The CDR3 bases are TGTGCCAGCAGCTTAGACGTAGGGAGCTCCTACAATGAGCAGTTCTTC. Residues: CASSLDVGSSYNEQFF.

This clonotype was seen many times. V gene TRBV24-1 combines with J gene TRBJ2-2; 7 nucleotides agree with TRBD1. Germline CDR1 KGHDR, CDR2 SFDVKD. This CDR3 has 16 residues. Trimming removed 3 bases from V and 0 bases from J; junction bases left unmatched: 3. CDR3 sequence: CATSDAGTANTGELFF. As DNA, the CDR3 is TGTGCCACCAGTGATGCCGGGACAGCGAACACCGGGGAGCTGTTTTTT.

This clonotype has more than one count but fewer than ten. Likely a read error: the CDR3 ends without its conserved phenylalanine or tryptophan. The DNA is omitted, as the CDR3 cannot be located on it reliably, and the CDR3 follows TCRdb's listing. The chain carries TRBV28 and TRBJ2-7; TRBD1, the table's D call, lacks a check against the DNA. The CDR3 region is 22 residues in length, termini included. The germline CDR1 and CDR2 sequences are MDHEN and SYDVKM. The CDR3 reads CASSLWRGGEQGFQRYGYTFGS.

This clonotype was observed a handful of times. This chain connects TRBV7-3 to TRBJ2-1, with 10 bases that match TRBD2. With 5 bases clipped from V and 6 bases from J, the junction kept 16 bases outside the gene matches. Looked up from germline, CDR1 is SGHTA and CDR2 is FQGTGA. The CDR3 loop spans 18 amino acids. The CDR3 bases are TGTGCCAGCAGCCAAAAGGCAGCGGGGGGGCCTATCTCCAATGAGCAGTTCTTC. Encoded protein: CASSQKAAGGPISNEQFF.

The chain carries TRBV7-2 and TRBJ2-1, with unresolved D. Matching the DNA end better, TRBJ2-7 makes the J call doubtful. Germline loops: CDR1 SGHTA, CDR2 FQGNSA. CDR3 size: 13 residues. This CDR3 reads CASSLVSVPEQYF. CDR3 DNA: TGTGCCAGCAGCTTAGTCTCCGTCCCCGAGCAGTACTTC.

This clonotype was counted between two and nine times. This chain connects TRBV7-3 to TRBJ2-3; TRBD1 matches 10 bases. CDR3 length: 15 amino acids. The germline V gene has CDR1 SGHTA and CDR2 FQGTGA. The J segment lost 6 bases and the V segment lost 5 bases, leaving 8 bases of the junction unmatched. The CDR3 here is CASSPWDRGADTQYF. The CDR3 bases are TGTGCCAGCAGCCCCTGGGACAGGGGAGCGGATACGCAGTATTTT.

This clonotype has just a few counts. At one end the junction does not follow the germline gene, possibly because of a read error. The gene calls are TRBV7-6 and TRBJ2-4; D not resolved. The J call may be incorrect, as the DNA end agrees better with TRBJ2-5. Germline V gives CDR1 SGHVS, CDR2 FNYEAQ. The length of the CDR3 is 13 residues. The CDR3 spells CASRPDGSWTQYF. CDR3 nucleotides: TGTGCTAGCAGACCGGACGGGTCGTGGACCCAGTACTTC.

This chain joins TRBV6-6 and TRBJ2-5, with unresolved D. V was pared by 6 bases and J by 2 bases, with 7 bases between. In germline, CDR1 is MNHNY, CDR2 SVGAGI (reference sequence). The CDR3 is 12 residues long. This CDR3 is CASSYQQETQYF. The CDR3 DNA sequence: TGTGCCAGCAGCTACCAGCAAGAGACCCAGTACTTC.